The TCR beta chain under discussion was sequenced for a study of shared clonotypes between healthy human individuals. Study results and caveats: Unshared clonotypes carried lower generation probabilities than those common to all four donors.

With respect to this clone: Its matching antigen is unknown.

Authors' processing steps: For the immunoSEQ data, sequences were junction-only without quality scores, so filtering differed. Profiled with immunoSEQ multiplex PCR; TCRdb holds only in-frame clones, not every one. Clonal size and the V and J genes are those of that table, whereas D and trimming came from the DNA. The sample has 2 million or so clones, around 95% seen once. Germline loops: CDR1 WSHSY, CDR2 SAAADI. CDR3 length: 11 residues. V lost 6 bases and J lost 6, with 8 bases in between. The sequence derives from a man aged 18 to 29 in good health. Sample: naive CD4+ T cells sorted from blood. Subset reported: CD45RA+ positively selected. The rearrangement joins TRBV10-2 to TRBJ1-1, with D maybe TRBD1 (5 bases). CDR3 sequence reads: CASSARAEAFF. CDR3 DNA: TGCGCCAGCAGCGCCAGGGCTGAAGCTTTCTTT.